This TCR beta chain was identified in a study of cytomegalovirus exposure and HLA in healthy donors. Study results and caveats: Later work associated 16,951 TCR beta sequences with HLA alleles at 0.05 false discovery rate. Earlier findings revealed that most TCR beta V segments proved productive either about 87% or about 30% of the time. Versus the approximately 700-donor mean, an Asian-associated ancestry cluster reportedly showed fewer N-insertions in a later analysis. A later analysis showed that HLA-associated TCR beta chains had undergone more clonal expansion than equally common others.

Worth noting for this clone: Its antigen is unidentified.

The germline V and J ends were trimmed by 4 bases and 0 bases, with 19 bases remaining between them. Germline V gives CDR1 SEHNR, CDR2 FQNEAQ (reference sequence). This CDR3 comprises 17 residues. The PCR ran on 60 Vbeta and 13 Jbeta primers. TCRdb's table, derived via immunoSEQ multiplex PCR, lists solely in-frame clones and lacks some. This sample has over 150,000 clones, with over 75% found just once. The chain has TRBV7-9 and TRBJ2-7; D not certain. The specimen was PBMCs. This clonotype originated in a woman between 45 and 60 years old in good health and CMV-seropositive. The CDR3 DNA is TGTGCCAGCAGCTCTGACTTTCTTGACGGAAGCTCCTACGAGCAGTACTTC. It is translated as CASSSDFLDGSSYEQYF.